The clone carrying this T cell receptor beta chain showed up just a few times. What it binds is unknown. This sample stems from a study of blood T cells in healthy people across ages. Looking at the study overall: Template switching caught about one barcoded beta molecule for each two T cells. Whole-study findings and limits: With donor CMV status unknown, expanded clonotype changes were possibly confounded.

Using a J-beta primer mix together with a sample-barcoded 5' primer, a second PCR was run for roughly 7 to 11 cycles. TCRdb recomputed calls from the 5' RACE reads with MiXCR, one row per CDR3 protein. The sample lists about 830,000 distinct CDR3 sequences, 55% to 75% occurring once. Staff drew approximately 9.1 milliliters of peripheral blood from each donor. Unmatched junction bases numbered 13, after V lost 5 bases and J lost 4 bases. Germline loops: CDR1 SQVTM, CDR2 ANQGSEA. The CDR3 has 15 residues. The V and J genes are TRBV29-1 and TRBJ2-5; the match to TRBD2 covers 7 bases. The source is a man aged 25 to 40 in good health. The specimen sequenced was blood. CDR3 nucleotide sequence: TGCAGCGTTTCATATACGCGGGAGTCGGGAGAGACCCAGTACTTC. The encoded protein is CSVSYTRESGETQYF.